These 14 T cell receptor beta chains originate from one sample sequenced in a study of T cells in Graves' hyperthyroidism and ophthalmopathy. RNA transcripts yielded amplified TCR beta CDR3 regions. The TCR CDR3 was amplified in a first-round RT-PCR using the HTBI primer set. TCRdb recomputed calls from the multiplex PCR reads with MiXCR, one row per CDR3 protein. The table includes over 250,000 distinct CDR3 sequences, 20% to 30% detected once. Sequencing used blood. The receptors here all came from a man aged 40-49 years with Graves' hyperthyroidism that later progressed to Graves' ophthalmopathy.

This clonotype showed up many times. This chain links TRBV6-1 with TRBJ1-1; 9 bases line up with TRBD1. Germline assignment: CDR1 MNHNS and CDR2 SASEGT. J was trimmed by 6 bases and V by 0 bases; bases with no gene match: 5. The CDR3 has 15 amino acids. The CDR3 loop reads CASSEAGQGSAEAFF. In DNA form, the CDR3 reads TGTGCCAGCAGTGAAGCGGGACAGGGTTCCGCTGAAGCTTTCTTT.

The chain combines TRBV12-3 or TRBV12-4 with TRBJ1-2, with a weak D call TRBD1 (5 bases). The CDR3 consists of 13 residues. Trimming removed 7 bases at V and 2 bases at J, with 11 bases between. The CDR3 region has the DNA TGTGCCAGCACCGCCTCAGGGAACTATGGCTACACCTTC. It specifies CASTASGNYGYTF.

J is TRBJ1-2 and V is TRBV6-1, with 8 bases fitting TRBD1. V gave up 6 bases and J gave up 3 bases; unmatched junction bases: 9. The CDR3 consists of 15 residues. Looked up from germline, CDR1 is MNHNS and CDR2 is SASEGT. This chain's CDR3 is CASSQQLGQDYGYTF. The CDR3, as DNA: TGTGCCAGCAGCCAACAACTGGGACAGGACTATGGCTACACCTTC.

The table lists this clonotype with many counts. This rearrangement joins TRBV18 to TRBJ1-1, with TRBD1 matching 8 bases. Germline V gives CDR1 KGHSH, CDR2 LQKENI. Germline trimming cut 6 bases from V and 2 bases from J; bases unmatched to any gene: 2. CDR3 length: 13 residues. The CDR3 DNA reads TGTGCCAGCTCGACAGGGGTCAACACTGAAGCTTTCTTT. Its translation is CASSTGVNTEAFF.

This clonotype was counted ten times or more. The chain employs TRBV7-2 and TRBJ1-1; D is uncertain. V lost 5 bases, J lost 6 bases, and 16 bases lay in between. This CDR3 contains 14 residues. Germline V gene data show CDR1 as SGHTA and CDR2 as FQGNSA. CDR3 coding DNA: TGTGCCAGCAGCCGCTATGATGGTGCGGCTGAAGCTTTCTTT. It translates to CASSRYDGAAEAFF.

The chain links TRBV28 to TRBJ1-1, with 9 bases fitting TRBD1. The CDR3 has 17 amino acids. Trimming cost V 3 bases and J 0 bases; bases outside gene matches: 8. Germline CDR1 MDHEN, CDR2 SYDVKM. CDR3 sequence (DNA): TGTGCCAGCAGTTTTACTTTCGGGACAGGGATGAACACTGAAGCTTTCTTT. Protein product: CASSFTFGTGMNTEAFF.

This clonotype was seen repeatedly, ten times or more. This chain uses TRBV2 with TRBJ1-2; tentative D call: TRBD1 (6 bases). Germline V lookup: CDR1 SNHLY, CDR2 FYNNEI. The CDR3 consists of 14 residues. Trimming removed 3 bases at V and 1 base at J, with 9 bases between. In nucleotides, the CDR3 is TGTGCCAGCAGTGATAGGACAGATAACTATGGCTACACCTTC. This gives the protein CASSDRTDNYGYTF.

This chain joins TRBV18 and TRBJ1-1; no clear D gene. The CDR3 sequence is 14 residues long. V lost 6 bases and J 7 bases, leaving 18 bases between the germline ends. Germline CDR1 and CDR2: KGHSH and LQKENI. The CDR3 region has the DNA TGTGCCAGCTCCGAACCGTTTCTAGGTGGTGAAGCTTTCTTT. Translation gives CASSEPFLGGEAFF.

The sample holds many counts of this clonotype. The chain has TRBV12-3 or TRBV12-4 and TRBJ2-5; no definite D call. The CDR3 is made up of 14 amino acids. Trimming cost V 2 bases and J 5 bases, with 12 bases left between them. The CDR3 is CASSLTVWLETQYF. DNA of the CDR3: TGTGCCAGCAGTTTAACAGTCTGGCTGGAGACCCAGTACTTC.

The rearrangement uses TRBV11-1 and TRBJ1-1; 7 bases map to TRBD1. The CDR3 runs 15 residues. With 1 base clipped from V and 4 bases from J, the junction kept 6 bases outside the gene matches. Per germline, CDR1 SGHAT and CDR2 FQDESV (reference sequence). The CDR3, as DNA: TGTGCCAGCAGCTTAGGGCCCCACAGGGGCACTGAAGCTTTCTTT. It yields the protein CASSLGPHRGTEAFF.

This clonotype was found many times. The germline gene is not matched at one end of the junction; a read error may be the cause. The V gene is TRBV7-7, the J gene TRBJ2-2; maybe TRBD2 (5 bases). Germline V gene lookup returns CDR1 SSHAT and CDR2 FNYEAQ (reference sequence). The CDR3 sequence is 15 residues long. This chain's CDR3 is CASSLASRGTGELFF. In nucleotides, the CDR3 is TGTGCTAGCAGCTTAGCAAGTCGGGGCACCGGGGAGCTGTTTTTT.

This clonotype was recorded at least ten times. The rearrangement joins TRBV5-1 to TRBJ2-2, with 12 bases aligning to TRBD2. The CDR3 has 16 residues. Germline CDR1 SGHRS, CDR2 YFSETQ. Trimming at V came to 6 bases and at J to 6 bases, leaving 9 bases not matched to a gene. The CDR3 region has the DNA TGCGCCAGCAACACTGGACTAGCGGGATATGCCGGGGAGCTGTTTTTT. Translation: CASNTGLAGYAGELFF.

This clonotype was seen many times. This chain connects TRBV6-5 to TRBJ2-7; tentative D call: TRBD2 (5 bases). Trimming took off 8 bases at V and 4 bases at J, with 18 bases between the two ends. The CDR3 extends over 14 amino acids. Germline CDR1 reads MNHEY; CDR2 reads SVGAGI. The CDR3 protein is CASRGLGKAYEQYF. The CDR3 DNA sequence: TGTGCCAGCCGAGGACTGGGGAAAGCTTACGAGCAGTACTTC.

V is TRBV12-3 or TRBV12-4 and J is TRBJ1-1; D possibly corresponds to TRBD1 (5 bases). The CDR3 covers 13 residues. The V end was cut by 7 bases, the J end by 5 bases, with 14 bases between. The CDR3 DNA reads TGTGCCAGCACCTTGACAGATCGTACTGAAGCTTTCTTT. Translating it yields CASTLTDRTEAFF.